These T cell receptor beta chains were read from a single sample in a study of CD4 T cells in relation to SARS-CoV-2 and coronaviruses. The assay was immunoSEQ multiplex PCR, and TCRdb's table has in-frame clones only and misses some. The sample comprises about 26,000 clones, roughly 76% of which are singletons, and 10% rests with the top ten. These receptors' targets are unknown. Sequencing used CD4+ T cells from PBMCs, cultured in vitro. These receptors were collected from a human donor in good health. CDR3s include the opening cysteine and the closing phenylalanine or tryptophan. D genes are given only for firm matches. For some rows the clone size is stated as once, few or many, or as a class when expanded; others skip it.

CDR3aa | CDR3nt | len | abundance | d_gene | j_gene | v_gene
CASSSRVNQPQHF | TGTGCCAGTAGTAGCAGGGTCAATCAGCCCCAGCATTTT | 13 | - | - | TRBJ1-5 | TRBV19
CSVLGQVSYNEQFF | TGCAGCGTTTTGGGGCAGGTATCCTACAATGAGCAGTTCTTC | 14 | - | - | TRBJ2-1 | TRBV29-1
CASSPREGGTEAFF | TGTGCCAGCTCACCGAGGGAGGGCGGCACTGAAGCTTTCTTT | 14 | - | - | TRBJ1-1 | TRBV18
CASIMDRGKNQPQHF | TGTGCCAGCATCATGGACAGGGGCAAAAATCAGCCCCAGCATTTT | 15 | - | TRBD1 | TRBJ1-5 | TRBV6-6
CASSYSGGRYGYTF | TGTGCCAGCAGTTACTCTGGGGGACGCTATGGCTACACCTTC | 14 | - | - | TRBJ1-2 | TRBV6-5
CASSVLASGSSYEQYF | TGCGCCAGCAGCGTCTTGGCTAGCGGGAGCTCCTACGAGCAGTACTTC | 16 | - | TRBD2 | TRBJ2-7 | TRBV5-1
CASSPGTNEETQYF | TGCGCCAGCAGCCCTGGGACAAACGAAGAGACCCAGTACTTC | 14 | - | - | TRBJ2-5 | TRBV5-1
CASSYRVGNTIYF | TGTGCCAGCAGTTACAGGGTTGGAAACACCATATATTTT | 13 | - | - | TRBJ1-3 | TRBV6-2/TRBV6-3
CASRTGQNQPQHF | TGTGCCAGCCGGACAGGCCAAAATCAGCCCCAGCATTTT | 13 | - | TRBD1 | TRBJ1-5 | TRBV2
CASSLGYSTEAFF | TGTGCCAGCAGCTTGGGCTATAGCACTGAAGCTTTCTTT | 13 | - | - | TRBJ1-1 | TRBV5-6
CASSSQRYEQYF | TGTGCCAGCTCATCACAGCGATACGAGCAGTACTTC | 12 | - | - | TRBJ2-7 | TRBV18
CAARGTEAFF | TGTGCCGCCCGGGGGACTGAAGCTTTCTTT | 10 | few | - | TRBJ1-1 | TRBV19
CASSLETGVGANVLTF | TGCGCCAGCAGCTTGGAAACAGGGGTCGGGGCCAACGTCCTGACTTTC | 16 | - | TRBD1 | TRBJ2-6 | TRBV5-1